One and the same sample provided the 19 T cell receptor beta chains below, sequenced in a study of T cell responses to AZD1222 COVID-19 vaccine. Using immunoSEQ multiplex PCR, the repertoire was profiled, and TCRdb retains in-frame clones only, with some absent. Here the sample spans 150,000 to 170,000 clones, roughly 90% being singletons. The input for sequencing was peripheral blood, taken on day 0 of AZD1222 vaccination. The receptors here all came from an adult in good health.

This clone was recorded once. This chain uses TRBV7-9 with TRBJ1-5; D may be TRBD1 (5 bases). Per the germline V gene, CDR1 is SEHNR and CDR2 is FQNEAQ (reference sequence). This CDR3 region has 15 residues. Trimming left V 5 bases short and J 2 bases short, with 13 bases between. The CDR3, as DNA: TGTGCCAGCAGCGGCAGGGATGGAGGCAATCAGCCCCAGCATTTT. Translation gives CASSGRDGGNQPQHF.

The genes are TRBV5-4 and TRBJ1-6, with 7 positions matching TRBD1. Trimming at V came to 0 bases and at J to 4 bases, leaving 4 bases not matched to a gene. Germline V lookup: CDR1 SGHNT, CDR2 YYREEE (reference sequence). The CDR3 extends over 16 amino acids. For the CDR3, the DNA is TGTGCCAGCAGCTTGGGAGGGACAGCTTATAATTCACCCCTCCACTTT. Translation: CASSLGGTAYNSPLHF. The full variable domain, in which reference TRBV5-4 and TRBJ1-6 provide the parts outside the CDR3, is ETGVTQSPTHLIKTRGQQVTLRCSSQSGHNTVSWYQQALGQGPQFIFQYYREEENGRGNFPPRFSGLQFPNYSSELNVNALELDDSALYLCASSLGGTAYNSPLHFGNGTRLTVT.

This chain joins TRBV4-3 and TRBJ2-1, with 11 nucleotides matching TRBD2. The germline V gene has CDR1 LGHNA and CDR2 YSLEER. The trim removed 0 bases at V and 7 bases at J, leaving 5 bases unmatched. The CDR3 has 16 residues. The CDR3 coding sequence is TGCGCCAGCAGCCAAGATGCGGCTAGCGGGGGGAATGAGCAGTTCTTC. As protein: CASSQDAASGGNEQFF.

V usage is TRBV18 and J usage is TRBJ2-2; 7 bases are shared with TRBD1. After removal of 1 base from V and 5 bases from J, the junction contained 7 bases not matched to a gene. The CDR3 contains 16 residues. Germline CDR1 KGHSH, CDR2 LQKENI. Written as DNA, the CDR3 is TGTGCCAGCTCACCACTCGAGGCAGGGGGTACCGGGGAGCTGTTTTTT. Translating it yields CASSPLEAGGTGELFF.

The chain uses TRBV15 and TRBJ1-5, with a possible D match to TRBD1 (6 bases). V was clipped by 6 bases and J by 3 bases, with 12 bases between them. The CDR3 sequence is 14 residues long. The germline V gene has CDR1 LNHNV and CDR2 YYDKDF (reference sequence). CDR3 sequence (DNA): TGTGCCACCAGTCCCAACAGGGACAATCAGCCCCAGCATTTT. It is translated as CATSPNRDNQPQHF.

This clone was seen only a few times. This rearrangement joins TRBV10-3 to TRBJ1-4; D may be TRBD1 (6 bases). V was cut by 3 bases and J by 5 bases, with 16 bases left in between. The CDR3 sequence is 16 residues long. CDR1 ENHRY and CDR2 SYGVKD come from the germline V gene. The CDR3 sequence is CAISDGLQGQNEKLFF. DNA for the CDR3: TGTGCCATCAGTGACGGTCTCCAGGGGCAGAATGAAAAACTGTTTTTT.

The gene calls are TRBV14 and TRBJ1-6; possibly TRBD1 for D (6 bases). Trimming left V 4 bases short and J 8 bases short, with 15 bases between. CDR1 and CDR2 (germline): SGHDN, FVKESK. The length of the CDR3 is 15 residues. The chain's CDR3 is CASSPLVGGHSPLHF. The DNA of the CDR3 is TGTGCCAGCAGCCCCCTGGTGGGGGGCCATTCACCCCTCCACTTT.

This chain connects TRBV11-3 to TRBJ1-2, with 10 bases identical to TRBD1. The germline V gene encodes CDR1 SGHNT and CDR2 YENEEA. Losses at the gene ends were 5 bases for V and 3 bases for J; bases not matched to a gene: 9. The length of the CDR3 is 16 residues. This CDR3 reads CASSPGQGRRDYGYTF. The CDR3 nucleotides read TGTGCCAGCAGCCCGGGACAGGGGCGGCGGGACTATGGCTACACCTTC.

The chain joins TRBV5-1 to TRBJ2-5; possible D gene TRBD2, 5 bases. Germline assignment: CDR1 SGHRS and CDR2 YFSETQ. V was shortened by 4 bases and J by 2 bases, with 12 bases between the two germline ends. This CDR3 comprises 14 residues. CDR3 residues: CASSAGVIQETQYF. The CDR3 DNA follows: TGCGCCAGCAGCGCCGGGGTAATTCAAGAGACCCAGTACTTC. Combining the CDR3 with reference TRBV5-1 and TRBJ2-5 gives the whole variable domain KAGVTQTPRYLIKTRGQQVTLSCSPISGHRSVSWYQQTPGQGLQFLFEYFSETQRNKGNFPGRFSGRQFSNSRSEMNVSTLELGDSALYLCASSAGVIQETQYFGPGTRLLVL.

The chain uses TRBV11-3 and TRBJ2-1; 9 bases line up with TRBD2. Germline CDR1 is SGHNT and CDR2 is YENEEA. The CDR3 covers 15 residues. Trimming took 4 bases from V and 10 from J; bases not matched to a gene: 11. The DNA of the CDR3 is TGTGCCAGCAGCTCCGCTAGCGGGGTGGGGGGAGAGCAGTTCTTC. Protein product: CASSSASGVGGEQFF.

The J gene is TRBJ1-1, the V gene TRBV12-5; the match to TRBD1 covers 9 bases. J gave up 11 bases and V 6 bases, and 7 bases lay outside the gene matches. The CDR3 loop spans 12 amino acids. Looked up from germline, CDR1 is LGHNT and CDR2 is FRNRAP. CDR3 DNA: TGTGCTAGTGGGGAACAGGGGGCGCAGGCTTTCTTT. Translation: CASGEQGAQAFF.

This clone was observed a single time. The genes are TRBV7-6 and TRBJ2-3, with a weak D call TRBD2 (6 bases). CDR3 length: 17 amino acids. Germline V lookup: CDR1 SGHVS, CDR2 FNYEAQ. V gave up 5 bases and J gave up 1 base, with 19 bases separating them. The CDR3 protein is CASSTQARGAGTDTQYF. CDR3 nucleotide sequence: TGTGCCAGCAGCACCCAGGCTCGCGGGGCCGGCACAGATACGCAGTATTTT.

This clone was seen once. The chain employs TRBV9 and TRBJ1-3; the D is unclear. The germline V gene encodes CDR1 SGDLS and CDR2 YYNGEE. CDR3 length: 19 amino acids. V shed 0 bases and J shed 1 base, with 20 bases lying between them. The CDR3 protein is CASSVDSGGRVGSGNTIYF. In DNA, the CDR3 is TGTGCCAGCAGCGTAGATTCGGGTGGGAGGGTCGGTTCTGGAAACACCATATATTTT.

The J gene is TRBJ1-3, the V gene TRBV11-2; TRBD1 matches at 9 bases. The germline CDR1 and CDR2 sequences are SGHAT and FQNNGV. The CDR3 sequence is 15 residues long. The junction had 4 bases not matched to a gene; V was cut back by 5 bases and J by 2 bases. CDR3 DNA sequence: TGTGCCAGCAGCCCGAGGACAGGGGCTGGAAACACCATATATTTT. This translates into CASSPRTGAGNTIYF.

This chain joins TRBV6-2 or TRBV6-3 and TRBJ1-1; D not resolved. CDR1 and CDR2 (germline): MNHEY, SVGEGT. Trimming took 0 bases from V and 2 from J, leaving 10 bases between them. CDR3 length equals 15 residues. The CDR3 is CASSYSNTANTEAFF. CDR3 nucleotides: TGTGCCAGCAGTTACTCGAATACGGCCAACACTGAAGCTTTCTTT.

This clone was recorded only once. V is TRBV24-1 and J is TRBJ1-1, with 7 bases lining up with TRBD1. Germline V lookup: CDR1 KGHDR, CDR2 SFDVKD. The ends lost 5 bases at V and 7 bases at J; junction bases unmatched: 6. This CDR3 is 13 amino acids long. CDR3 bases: TGTGCCACCAGTGCAAGGGGGCTTGGTGAAGCTTTCTTT. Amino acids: CATSARGLGEAFF.

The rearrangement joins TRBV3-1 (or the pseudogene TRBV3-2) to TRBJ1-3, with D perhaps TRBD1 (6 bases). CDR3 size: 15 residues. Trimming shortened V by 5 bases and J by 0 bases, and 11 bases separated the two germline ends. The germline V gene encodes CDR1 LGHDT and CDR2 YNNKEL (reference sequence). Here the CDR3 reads CASSDRGASGNTIYF. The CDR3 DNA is TGTGCCAGCAGCGACCGGGGGGCCTCTGGAAACACCATATATTTT.

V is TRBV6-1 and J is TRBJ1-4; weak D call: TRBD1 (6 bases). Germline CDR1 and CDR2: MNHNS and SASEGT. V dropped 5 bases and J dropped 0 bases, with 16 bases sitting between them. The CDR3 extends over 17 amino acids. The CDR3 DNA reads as TGTGCCAGCAGTAAAGGGGGAATAGGCACAACTAATGAAAAACTGTTTTTT. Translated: CASSKGGIGTTNEKLFF.

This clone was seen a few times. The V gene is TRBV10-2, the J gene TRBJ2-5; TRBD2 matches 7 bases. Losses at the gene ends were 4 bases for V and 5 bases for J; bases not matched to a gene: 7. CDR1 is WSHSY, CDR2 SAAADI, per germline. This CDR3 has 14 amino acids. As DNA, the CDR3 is TGCGCCAGCAGTGGAGTCCAGCGGGGCGAGACCCAGTACTTC. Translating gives CASSGVQRGETQYF.